One sample yielded the 7 T cell receptor beta chains listed below, sequenced in a study of regulatory T cells in long-lasting Graves disease. Assembly of TCR beta libraries relied on iRepertoire HTBI primers together with Arm-PCR of CDR3 regions. Using its own MiXCR run on the multiplex PCR reads, TCRdb lists one record per CDR3 protein. The data contain about 220,000 distinct CDR3 sequences, roughly 18% of them singletons. The time point is: newly diagnosed GD, antithyroid drugs for less than 3 months. Extracted RNA from PBMCs served as the source of the TCR library. Another study also made use of these data, one on T cells in Graves' hyperthyroidism and ophthalmopathy.

The sample was peripheral blood mononuclear cells (PBMCs), taken at new diagnosis, from a patient treated with antithyroid drugs. Receptor source: a woman in her twenties or thirties with Graves disease.

The sample holds many counts of this clonotype. The rearrangement uses TRBV10-2 and TRBJ2-5, with TRBD2 matching 14 bases. The V gene's germline CDR1 is WSHSY and CDR2 SAAADI. CDR3 length: 15 residues. V shed 8 bases and J 2 bases; nucleotides not matched to a gene: 4. Written as DNA, the CDR3 is TGCGCCAGCGGGGGACTAGCGGGAGTACAAGAGACCCAGTACTTC. Its translation: CASGGLAGVQETQYF.

This clonotype was seen ten or more times. This rearrangement joins TRBV19 to TRBJ1-2; TRBD1 aligns across 8 bases. The germline gives CDR1 LNHDA, CDR2 SQIVND (reference sequence). V trimming: 3 bases; J trimming: 3 bases; junction bases outside the gene matches: 6. The CDR3 is 15 residues long. The CDR3: CASSIPRQGHYGYTF. The CDR3 DNA reads as TGTGCCAGTAGTATCCCCAGACAGGGGCACTATGGCTACACCTTC.

At least ten counts were recorded for this clonotype. The V call is TRBV19, the J call TRBJ1-3, with a possible D match to TRBD1 (6 bases). This CDR3 contains 14 residues. Per the germline V gene, CDR1 is LNHDA and CDR2 is SQIVND (reference sequence). V was trimmed by 10 bases and J by 0 bases, leaving 13 bases between them. The CDR3 nucleotides are TGTGCCACATGGGACACCAGCTCTGGAAACACCATATATTTT. Translated: CATWDTSSGNTIYF.

The rearrangement joins TRBV11-3 to TRBJ2-2, with TRBD2 matching over 9 bases. CDR1 is SGHNT, CDR2 YENEEA, per germline. V lost 1 base, J lost 3 bases, and 3 bases stayed unmatched. This CDR3 contains 16 residues. The CDR3 DNA reads TGTGCCAGCAGCTTAGGGGCGGGGGGGCACACCGGGGAGCTGTTTTTT. Protein: CASSLGAGGHTGELFF.

This clonotype was counted many times. The J gene is TRBJ2-7, the V gene TRBV28; 10 nucleotides line up with TRBD2. The V gene end was trimmed by 10 bases and the J gene end by 1 base; junction bases not matched to a gene: 10. Germline V gives CDR1 MDHEN, CDR2 SYDVKM. This CDR3 region has 15 residues. CDR3 protein: CATAAGGHGSYEQYF. CDR3 DNA sequence: TGTGCCACTGCAGCGGGGGGGCACGGTTCCTACGAGCAGTACTTC.

This clonotype was recorded at least ten times. The rearrangement uses TRBV24-1 and TRBJ1-5, with TRBD1 matching over 7 bases. Germline V CDR1 and CDR2: KGHDR, SFDVKD. Trimming cost V 2 bases and J 2 bases; bases outside gene matches: 8. This CDR3 region has 17 residues. The chain's CDR3 is CATSDSTGVGRNQPQHF. CDR3 nucleotide sequence: TGTGCCACCAGTGATTCCACAGGGGTTGGGCGCAATCAGCCCCAGCATTTT.

This clonotype was seen many times. The rearrangement links TRBV5-5 to TRBJ2-7; 10 bases align to TRBD2. CDR1 is SGHKS, CDR2 YYEKEE, per germline (reference sequence). CDR3 length: 17 residues. The J segment lost 5 bases and the V segment lost 0 bases, leaving 11 bases of the junction unmatched. CDR3 amino acids: CASSLEPSGGVGDEQYF. CDR3 coding DNA: TGTGCCAGCAGCTTGGAGCCCAGCGGGGGGGTTGGCGACGAGCAGTACTTC.